This T cell receptor beta chain was documented in a study of sequential checkpoint blockade in melanoma. The treatment denotes: randomized to nivolumab then ipilimumab (arm A) or the reverse (arm B). Libraries were prepared by immunoSEQ multiplex PCR; TCRdb keeps only in-frame clonotypes and omits some of them. The sample gives some 30,000 clones, 85% to 90% of which show up once; 14% is in the top ten. The CDR3 is 15 amino acids. The germline gives CDR1 SGDLS, CDR2 YYNGEE. Trimming removed 0 bases from V and 4 bases from J, with 11 bases in between. The rearrangement links TRBV9 to TRBJ2-1; possible D gene TRBD2, 7 bases. The sequence was collected from a human donor with melanoma. Sequences were derived from CD8+ T cells sorted from blood (inferred from file names), sampled from a patient given nivolumab and ipilimumab in sequence. The CDR3 region has the DNA TGTGCCAGCAGCGTAGGAAGGGGGGGTTACAATGAGCAGTTCTTC. Protein sequence: CASSVGRGGYNEQFF. The entire variable domain, with the rest obtained from reference TRBV9 and TRBJ2-1, is as follows: DSGVTQTPKHLITATGQRVTLRCSPRSGDLSVYWYQQSLDQGLQFLIQYYNGEERAKGNILERFSAQQFPDLHSELNLSSLELGDSALYFCASSVGRGGYNEQFFGPGTRLTVL.